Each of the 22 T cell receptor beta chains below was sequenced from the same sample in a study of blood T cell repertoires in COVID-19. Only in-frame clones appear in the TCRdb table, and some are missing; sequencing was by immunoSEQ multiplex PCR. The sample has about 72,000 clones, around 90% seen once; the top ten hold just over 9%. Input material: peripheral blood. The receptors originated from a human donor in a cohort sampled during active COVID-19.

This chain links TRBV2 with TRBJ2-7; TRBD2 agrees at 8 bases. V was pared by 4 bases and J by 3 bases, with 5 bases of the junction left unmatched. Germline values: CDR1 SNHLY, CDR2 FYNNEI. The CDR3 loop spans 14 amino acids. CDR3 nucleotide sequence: TGTGCCAGCAGTGTCCGGGAGGGCCTCTACGAGCAGTACTTC. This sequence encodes CASSVREGLYEQYF. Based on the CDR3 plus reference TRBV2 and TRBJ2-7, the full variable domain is EPEVTQTPSHQVTQMGQEVILRCVPISNHLYFYWYRQILGQKVEFLVSFYNNEISEKSEIFDDQFSVERPDGSNFTLKIRSTKLEDSAMYFCASSVREGLYEQYFGPGTRLTVT.

CDR3: CASSPTSGRALGAGELFF. Written as DNA, the CDR3 is TGTGCCAGTAGCCCAACTAGCGGGAGGGCATTGGGCGCCGGGGAGCTGTTTTTT. V and J are TRBV19 and TRBJ2-2, with 13 bases fitting TRBD2. Germline CDR1 is LNHDA and CDR2 is SQIVND (reference sequence). The CDR3 length is 18 residues. V was pared by 6 bases and J by 6 bases, with 13 bases of the junction left unmatched. Combining the CDR3 with reference TRBV19 and TRBJ2-2 gives the whole variable domain DGGITQSPKYLFRKEGQNVTLSCEQNLNHDAMYWYRQDPGQGLRLIYYSQIVNDFQKGDIAEGYSVSREKKESFPLTVTSAQKNPTAFYLCASSPTSGRALGAGELFFGEGSRLTVL.

The CDR3 spells CASSVLGQYDEQFF. CDR3 coding DNA: TGTGCCAGCAGTGTACTTGGGCAGTACGATGAGCAGTTCTTC. This sequence joins TRBV28 and TRBJ2-1; D not resolved. Germline lookup yields CDR1 MDHEN and CDR2 SYDVKM. Trimming removed 5 bases at V and 8 bases at J, with 16 bases between. The CDR3 totals 14 residues.

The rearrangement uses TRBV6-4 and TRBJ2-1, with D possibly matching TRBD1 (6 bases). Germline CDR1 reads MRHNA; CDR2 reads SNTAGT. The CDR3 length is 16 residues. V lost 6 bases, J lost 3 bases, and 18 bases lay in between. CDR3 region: CASSRDQGIRYNEQFF. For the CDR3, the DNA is TGTGCCAGCAGCCGCGACCAGGGGATCCGCTACAATGAGCAGTTCTTC.

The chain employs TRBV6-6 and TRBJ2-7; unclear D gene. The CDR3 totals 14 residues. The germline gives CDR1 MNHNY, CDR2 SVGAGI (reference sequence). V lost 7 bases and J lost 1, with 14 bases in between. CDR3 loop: CASTLTTQSYEQYF. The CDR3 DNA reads TGTGCCAGCACCCTAACCACACAGTCCTACGAGCAGTACTTC.

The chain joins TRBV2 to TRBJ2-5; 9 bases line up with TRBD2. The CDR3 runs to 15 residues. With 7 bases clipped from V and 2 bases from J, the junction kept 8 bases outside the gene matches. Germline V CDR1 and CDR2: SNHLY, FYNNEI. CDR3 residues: CASIERGAGQETQYF. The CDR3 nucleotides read TGTGCCAGCATCGAGCGGGGGGCTGGACAAGAGACCCAGTACTTC. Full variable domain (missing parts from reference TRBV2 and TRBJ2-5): EPEVTQTPSHQVTQMGQEVILRCVPISNHLYFYWYRQILGQKVEFLVSFYNNEISEKSEIFDDQFSVERPDGSNFTLKIRSTKLEDSAMYFCASIERGAGQETQYFGPGTRLLVL.

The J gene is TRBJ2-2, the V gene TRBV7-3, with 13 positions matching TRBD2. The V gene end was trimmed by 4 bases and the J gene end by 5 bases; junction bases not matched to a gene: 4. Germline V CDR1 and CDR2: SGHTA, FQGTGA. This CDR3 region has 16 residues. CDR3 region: CASSSSGLAGTGELFF. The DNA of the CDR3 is TGTGCCAGCAGCTCCTCGGGACTAGCGGGAACCGGGGAGCTGTTTTTT.

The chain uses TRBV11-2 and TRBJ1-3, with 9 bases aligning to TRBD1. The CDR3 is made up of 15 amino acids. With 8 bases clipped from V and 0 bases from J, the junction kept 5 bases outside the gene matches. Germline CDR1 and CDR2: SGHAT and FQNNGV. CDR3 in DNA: TGTGCCAGCGGATACAGGGGGCCCTCTGGAAACACCATATATTTT. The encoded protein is CASGYRGPSGNTIYF.

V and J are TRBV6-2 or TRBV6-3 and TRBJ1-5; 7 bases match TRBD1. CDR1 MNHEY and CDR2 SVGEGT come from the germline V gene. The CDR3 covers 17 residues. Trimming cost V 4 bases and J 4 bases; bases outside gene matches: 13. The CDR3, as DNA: TGTGCCAGCAGTTCGACGGGAGGGGGCCCTTTGAATCAGCCCCAGCATTTT. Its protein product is CASSSTGGGPLNQPQHF.

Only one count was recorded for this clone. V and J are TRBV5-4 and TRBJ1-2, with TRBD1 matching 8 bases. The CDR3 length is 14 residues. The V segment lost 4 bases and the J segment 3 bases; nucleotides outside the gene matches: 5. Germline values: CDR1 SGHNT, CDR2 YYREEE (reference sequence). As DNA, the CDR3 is TGTGCCAGCAGCCGCCCGGACAGGGACTATGGCTACACCTTC. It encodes CASSRPDRDYGYTF.

The CDR3 region has the DNA TGTGCCAGCAGTAAAACGGGAGGGGCCTACAATGAGCAGTTCTTC. Translating it yields CASSKTGGAYNEQFF. This chain links TRBV6-6 with TRBJ2-1; 8 bases match TRBD2. The CDR3 sequence is 15 residues long. Per the germline V gene, CDR1 is MNHNY and CDR2 is SVGAGI (reference sequence). After removal of 5 bases from V and 2 bases from J, the junction contained 5 bases not matched to a gene.

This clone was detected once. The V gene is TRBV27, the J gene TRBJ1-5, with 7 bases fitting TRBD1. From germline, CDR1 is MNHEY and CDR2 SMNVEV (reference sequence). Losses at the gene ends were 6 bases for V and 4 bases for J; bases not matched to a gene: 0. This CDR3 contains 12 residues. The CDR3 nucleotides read TGTGCCAGCAGGACAGGGAATCAGCCCCAGCATTTT. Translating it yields CASRTGNQPQHF.

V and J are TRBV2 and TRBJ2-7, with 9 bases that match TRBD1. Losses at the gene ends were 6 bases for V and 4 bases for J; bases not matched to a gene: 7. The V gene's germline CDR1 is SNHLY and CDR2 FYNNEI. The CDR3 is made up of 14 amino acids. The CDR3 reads CASSWDRVAYEQYF. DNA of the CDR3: TGTGCCAGCAGCTGGGACAGGGTAGCGTACGAGCAGTACTTC.

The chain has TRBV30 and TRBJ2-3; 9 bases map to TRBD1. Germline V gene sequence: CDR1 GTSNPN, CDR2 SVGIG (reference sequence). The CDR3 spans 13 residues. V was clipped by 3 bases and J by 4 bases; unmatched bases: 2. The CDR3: CAWRTGGPDTQYF. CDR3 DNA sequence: TGTGCCTGGAGAACAGGGGGCCCAGATACGCAGTATTTT.

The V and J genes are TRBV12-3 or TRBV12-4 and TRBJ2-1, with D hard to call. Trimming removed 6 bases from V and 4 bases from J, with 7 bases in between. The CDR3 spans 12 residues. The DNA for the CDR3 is TGTGCCAGCAGCTCAGGATACAATGAGCAGTTCTTC. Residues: CASSSGYNEQFF.

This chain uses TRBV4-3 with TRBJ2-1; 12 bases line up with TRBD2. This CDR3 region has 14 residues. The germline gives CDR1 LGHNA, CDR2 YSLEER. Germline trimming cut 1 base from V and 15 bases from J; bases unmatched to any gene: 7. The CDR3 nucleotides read TGCGCCAGCAGCCAAGTGACTAGCGGGAGCGGGGCGTTCTTC. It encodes CASSQVTSGSGAFF.

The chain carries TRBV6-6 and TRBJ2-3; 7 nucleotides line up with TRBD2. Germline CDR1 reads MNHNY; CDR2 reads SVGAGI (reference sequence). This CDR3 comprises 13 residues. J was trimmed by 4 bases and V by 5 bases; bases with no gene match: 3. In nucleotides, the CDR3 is TGTGCCAGCAGTCGGGAGGTCCCAGATACGCAGTATTTT. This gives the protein CASSREVPDTQYF.

CDR3 DNA sequence: TGTGCCAGCAGTTTGGGAGGGTCGGGGGAGCAGTACTTC. Protein: CASSLGGSGEQYF. J is TRBJ2-7 and V is TRBV28; 7 nucleotides align to TRBD2. Germline CDR1 is MDHEN and CDR2 is SYDVKM. This CDR3 region has 13 residues. V gave up 3 bases and J gave up 7 bases; unmatched junction bases: 6.

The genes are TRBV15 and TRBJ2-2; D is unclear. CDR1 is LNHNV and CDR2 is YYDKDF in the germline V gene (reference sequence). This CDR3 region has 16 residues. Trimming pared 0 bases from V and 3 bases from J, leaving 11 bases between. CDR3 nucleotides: TGTGCCACCAGCAGAGATAGAGGAACTCACACCGGGGAGCTGTTTTTT. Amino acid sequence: CATSRDRGTHTGELFF.

The CDR3 loop reads CASSPKTGVGSPLHF. For the CDR3, the DNA is TGTGCCAGCAGCCCAAAGACAGGGGTAGGTTCACCCCTCCACTTT. The gene calls are TRBV7-9 and TRBJ1-6, with 8 bases matching TRBD1. This CDR3 comprises 15 residues. The J segment lost 9 bases and the V segment lost 5 bases, leaving 9 bases of the junction unmatched. CDR1 is SEHNR and CDR2 is FQNEAQ in the germline V gene (reference sequence).

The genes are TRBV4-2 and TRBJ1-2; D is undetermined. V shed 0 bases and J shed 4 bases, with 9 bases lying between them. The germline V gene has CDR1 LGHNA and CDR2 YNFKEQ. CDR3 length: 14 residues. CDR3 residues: CASSQEFHTYGYTF. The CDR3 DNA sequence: TGTGCCAGCAGCCAAGAATTTCACACCTATGGCTACACCTTC.

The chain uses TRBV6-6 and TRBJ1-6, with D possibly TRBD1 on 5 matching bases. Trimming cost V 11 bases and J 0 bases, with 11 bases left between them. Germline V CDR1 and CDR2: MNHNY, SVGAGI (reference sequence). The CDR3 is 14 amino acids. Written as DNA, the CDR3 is TGTGCCGGACGGGGGGGCTCCTATAATTCACCCCTCCACTTT. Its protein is CAGRGGSYNSPLHF.